The entry that follows covers one TCR beta chain sequence. Amplified TCR beta CDR3 regions derived from RNA transcripts. Carried out on the TCR CDR3, a first-round RT-PCR used the HTBI primer set. TCRdb passed the multiplex PCR reads through MiXCR, listing each CDR3 protein once. The sample has 390,000 or so distinct CDR3 sequences, over 12% seen once. This entry comes from a study of T cells in Graves' hyperthyroidism and ophthalmopathy. The length of the CDR3 is 14 residues. Trimming took off 4 bases at V and 3 bases at J, with 13 bases between the two ends. Germline lookup yields CDR1 SGHRS and CDR2 YFSETQ.

This TCR derives from a man younger than 35 with Graves' ophthalmopathy. Material: blood. The V call is TRBV5-1, the J call TRBJ1-1; tentatively, D is TRBD1 (6 bases). CDR3 bases: TGCGCCAGCAGCAAGGGGGAGGGTTACACTGAAGCTTTCTTT. Its translation: CASSKGEGYTEAFF.